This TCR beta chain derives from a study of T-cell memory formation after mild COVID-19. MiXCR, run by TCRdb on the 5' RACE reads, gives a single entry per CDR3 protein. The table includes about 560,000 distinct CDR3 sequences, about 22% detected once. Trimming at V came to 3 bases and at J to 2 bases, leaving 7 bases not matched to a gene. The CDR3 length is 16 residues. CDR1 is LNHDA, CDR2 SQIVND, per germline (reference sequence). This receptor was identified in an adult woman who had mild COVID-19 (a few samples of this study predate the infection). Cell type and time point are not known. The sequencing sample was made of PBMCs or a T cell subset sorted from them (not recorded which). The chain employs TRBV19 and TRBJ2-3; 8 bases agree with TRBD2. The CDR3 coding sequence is TGTGCCAGTAGTATTTCCAGCGGGAGCAACACAGATACGCAGTATTTT. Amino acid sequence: CASSISSGSNTDTQYF.